Below, 21 T cell receptor beta chains from the same sample are listed, as sequenced in a study of CD8+CD57+ T cells in acquired aplastic anemia. The TCR beta profiling, which covered VDJ combination and CDR3 sequence, was carried out using genomic DNA as the template. Each CDR3 protein is one row after TCRdb ran MiXCR on the reads. The table records 150,000 or so distinct CDR3 sequences, under 55% of them present only once. Patients included in sequencing had previously demonstrated CD8+CD57+ cell expansion by flow cytometry. Sequencing input: sorted CD4+, CD8+, or CD8+CD57+ T cells (not recorded which) from PBMCs. The receptors were sampled from a human donor with aplastic anemia.

The J gene is TRBJ1-1, the V gene TRBV10-3; 7 nucleotides agree with TRBD1. CDR3 length equals 15 residues. Trimming took 0 bases from V and 5 from J; bases not matched to a gene: 6. CDR1 and CDR2 (germline): ENHRY, SYGVKD. The CDR3 region is CAISESFQGETEAFF. The CDR3 region has the DNA TGTGCCATCAGTGAGTCCTTCCAGGGGGAAACTGAAGCTTTCTTT.

This rearrangement joins TRBV7-6 to TRBJ1-2, with D maybe TRBD1 (5 bases). The CDR3 sequence is 16 residues long. Germline V gives CDR1 SGHVS, CDR2 FNYEAQ. V lost 0 bases to trimming and J lost 6 bases, with 17 bases between them. The CDR3 DNA is TGTGCCAGCAGCTTAGCGGGGCGGGGCGCTGAGGATGGCTACACCTTC. Translating gives CASSLAGRGAEDGYTF.

This clonotype was counted many times. V and J are TRBV6-4 and TRBJ2-1; 11 bases fit TRBD2. CDR3 length equals 17 residues. With 0 bases clipped from V and 4 bases from J, the junction kept 5 bases outside the gene matches. CDR1 and CDR2 from the germline V gene are MRHNA and SNTAGT. The CDR3 nucleotides are TGTGCCAGCAGTGACTCCCCACTAGCGGGGGTGTACAATGAGCAGTTCTTC. It translates to CASSDSPLAGVYNEQFF.

The chain links TRBV7-6 to TRBJ1-1; weak D call: TRBD1 (5 bases). CDR3 length equals 14 residues. The germline CDR1 and CDR2 sequences are SGHVS and FNYEAQ. V was trimmed by 1 base and J by 2 bases, leaving 8 bases between them. The CDR3 bases are TGTGCCAGCAGCTTAGGGGACCTTAACACTGAAGCTTTCTTT. It encodes CASSLGDLNTEAFF. Based on the CDR3 plus reference TRBV7-6 and TRBJ1-1, the full variable domain is GAGVSQSPRYKVTKRGQDVALRCDPISGHVSLYWYRQALGQGPEFLTYFNYEAQQDKSGLPNDRFSAERPEGSISTLTIQRTEQRDSAMYRCASSLGDLNTEAFFGQGTRLTVV.

V and J are TRBV7-9 and TRBJ1-3; no clear D. The V gene lost 3 bases and the J gene lost 0 bases, with 6 bases spanning the gap. The CDR3 runs to 14 residues. CDR1 is SEHNR, CDR2 FQNEAQ, per germline (reference sequence). CDR3 region: CASSLTFSGNTIYF. CDR3 coding DNA: TGTGCCAGCAGCTTGACGTTCTCTGGAAACACCATATATTTT.

Note on this clonotype: Possible read error: a much larger clone is one base away. The chain links TRBV5-3 to TRBJ1-2; weak D call: TRBD1 (5 bases). TRBV5-3 is an open reading frame whose function is uncertain. The CDR3 has 15 residues. The chain's CDR3 is CAPSGRGGLDYGYAF. Here the CDR3 DNA reads TGTGCCCCCTCGGGGAGGGGAGGGTTAGACTATGGCTACGCCTTC.

The chain links TRBV7-2 to TRBJ1-1; tentative D call: TRBD1 (5 bases). CDR1 is SGHTA, CDR2 FQGNSA, per germline. This CDR3 has 12 residues. V was trimmed by 6 bases and J by 7 bases, leaving 12 bases between them. CDR3 sequence (DNA): TGTGCCAGCAGTCGGCCGGACAATGAAGCTTTCTTT. Translated: CASSRPDNEAFF.

Many counts were recorded for this clonotype. The chain has TRBV5-5 and TRBJ1-6, with a tentative D call TRBD1 (5 bases). Germline values: CDR1 SGHKS, CDR2 YYEKEE (reference sequence). CDR3 length: 14 amino acids. Deletions cut 5 bases from V and 7 bases from J, with 13 bases between. CDR3 coding DNA: TGTGCCAGCAGAGGACACGCCGAGAATTCACCCCTCCACTTT. Translated, it gives CASRGHAENSPLHF.

The genes are TRBV25-1 and TRBJ2-5, with 11 bases lining up with TRBD2. The CDR3 runs to 17 residues. With V trimmed by 6 bases and J by 4 bases, 13 bases remained unmatched. CDR1 MGHDK and CDR2 SYGVNS come from the germline V gene. The CDR3 DNA follows: TGTGCCAGCAGAGCCCTTTTAGCGGGGGGGGGCGGAGAGACCCAGTACTTC. This translates into CASRALLAGGGGETQYF. Together with reference TRBV25-1 and TRBJ2-5, the CDR3 gives the full variable domain: EADIYQTPRYLVIGTGKKITLECSQTMGHDKMYWYQQDPGMELHLIHYSYGVNSTEKGDLSSESTVSRIRTEHFPLTLESARPSHTSQYLCASRALLAGGGGETQYFGPGTRLLVL.

The chain links TRBV20-1 to TRBJ2-7; 14 nucleotides line up with TRBD2. This CDR3 is 15 amino acids long. The germline V gene encodes CDR1 DFQATT and CDR2 SNEGSKA (reference sequence). J was trimmed by 5 bases and V by 3 bases; bases with no gene match: 6. The CDR3 loop reads CSASPTSGGGDEQYF. The CDR3 coding sequence is TGCAGTGCTAGCCCGACTAGCGGGGGGGGCGACGAGCAGTACTTC.

Many counts were recorded for this clonotype. The chain links TRBV4-3 to TRBJ2-1; a possible D gene is TRBD2 (5 bases). CDR3 length: 15 amino acids. V was clipped by 4 bases and J by 1 base, with 11 bases between them. CDR1 is LGHNA and CDR2 is YSLEER in the germline V gene. The CDR3 DNA is TGCGCCAGCAGCCCCCGGGGTGCATCCTACAATGAGCAGTTCTTC. It encodes CASSPRGASYNEQFF.

This clonotype was seen many times. V gene TRBV11-2 combines with J gene TRBJ2-7, with D unclear. The V gene's germline CDR1 is SGHAT and CDR2 FQNNGV. The CDR3 spans 16 residues. The V end lost 0 bases, the J end lost 3 bases, and 15 bases lay between the germline ends. For the CDR3, the DNA is TGTGCCAGCAGCTTAGACTCCGCACACCCCTACTACGAGCAGTACTTC. Protein product: CASSLDSAHPYYEQYF. Looking up the rest from reference TRBV11-2 and TRBJ2-7 gives the full variable domain: EAGVAQSPRYKIIEKRQSVAFWCNPISGHATLYWYQQILGQGPKLLIQFQNNGVVDDSQLPKDRFSAERLKGVDSTLKIQPAKLEDSAVYLCASSLDSAHPYYEQYFGPGTRLTVT.

This clonotype appeared once. The chain carries TRBV10-3 and TRBJ2-5, with TRBD2 matching 10 bases. CDR1 and CDR2 (germline): ENHRY, SYGVKD. The V and J ends lost 6 bases and 0 bases, in that order; junction bases with no gene match: 7. This CDR3 spans 16 amino acids. This CDR3 is CAIRLAGTLYQETQYF. CDR3 DNA: TGTGCCATCAGACTAGCGGGGACCCTGTACCAAGAGACCCAGTACTTC.

The chain couples TRBV29-1 to TRBJ2-7, with 7 bases that match TRBD1. Per germline, CDR1 SQVTM and CDR2 ANQGSEA. With 5 bases clipped from V and 4 bases from J, the junction kept 2 bases outside the gene matches. CDR3 length equals 11 residues. CDR3 in DNA: TGCAGCGTTCACAGGGGATACGAGCAGTACTTC. This sequence encodes CSVHRGYEQYF.

This sequence joins TRBV7-8 and TRBJ2-7; D perhaps matches TRBD1 (5 bases). The CDR3 covers 15 residues. V dropped 5 bases and J dropped 3 bases, with 17 bases sitting between them. Germline V gene lookup returns CDR1 SGHVS and CDR2 FQNEAQ. CDR3 sequence reads: CASSVVPRALYEQYF. As DNA, the CDR3 is TGTGCCAGCAGCGTGGTCCCCAGGGCCCTCTACGAGCAGTACTTC.

Many counts were recorded for this clonotype. The chain joins TRBV12-3 or TRBV12-4 to TRBJ1-1; D ambiguous. V was clipped by 2 bases and J by 1 base, with 11 bases between them. This CDR3 is built from 15 residues. CDR3 DNA sequence: TGTGCCAGCAGTTTAACCTCGAGTTGGAACACTGAAGCTTTCTTT. Translating it yields CASSLTSSWNTEAFF.

The genes are TRBV20-1 and TRBJ2-7; perhaps TRBD2 as D (8 bases). V was pared by 1 base and J by 3 bases, with 13 bases between. There are 14 residues in the CDR3. The germline V gene has CDR1 DFQATT and CDR2 SNEGSKA (reference sequence). CDR3 loop: CSARAGGLGYEQYF. CDR3 nucleotide sequence: TGCAGTGCTAGAGCAGGGGGACTAGGCTACGAGCAGTACTTC.

The genes are TRBV12-3 or TRBV12-4 and TRBJ2-7; D is possibly TRBD1 (5 bases). The CDR3 extends over 13 amino acids. Deletions cut 5 bases from V and 3 bases from J, with 11 bases between. The CDR3 bases are TGTGCCAGCAGTAAAGGGGTAGTCTACGAGCAGTACTTC. Translating it yields CASSKGVVYEQYF.

This clonotype showed up many times. The chain carries TRBV6-1 and TRBJ1-6, with 8 bases matching TRBD1. Trimming at V came to 5 bases and at J to 7 bases, leaving 4 bases not matched to a gene. The CDR3 length is 14 residues. Germline lookup yields CDR1 MNHNS and CDR2 SASEGT. CDR3 in amino acids: CASSLDRVNSPLHF. The CDR3 coding sequence is TGTGCCAGCAGTCTGGACAGGGTGAATTCACCCCTCCACTTT.

The V and J genes are TRBV20-1 and TRBJ2-7, with a possible D match to TRBD1 (6 bases). V was trimmed by 3 bases and J by 1 base, leaving 16 bases between them. Germline-derived CDR1 and CDR2 are DFQATT and SNEGSKA (reference sequence). The CDR3 totals 15 residues. CDR3 nucleotides: TGCAGTGCTAGGCCGCCCGGGACACCGTCCTACGAGCAGTACTTC. This sequence encodes CSARPPGTPSYEQYF.

The chain uses TRBV24-1 and TRBJ2-1; D might be TRBD1 (5 bases). CDR1 and CDR2 from the germline V gene are KGHDR and SFDVKD. V dropped 3 bases and J dropped 1 base, with 9 bases sitting between them. CDR3 length equals 15 residues. CDR3 loop: CATSDPQGSYNEQFF. In DNA, the CDR3 is TGTGCCACCAGTGATCCCCAGGGATCCTACAATGAGCAGTTCTTC.